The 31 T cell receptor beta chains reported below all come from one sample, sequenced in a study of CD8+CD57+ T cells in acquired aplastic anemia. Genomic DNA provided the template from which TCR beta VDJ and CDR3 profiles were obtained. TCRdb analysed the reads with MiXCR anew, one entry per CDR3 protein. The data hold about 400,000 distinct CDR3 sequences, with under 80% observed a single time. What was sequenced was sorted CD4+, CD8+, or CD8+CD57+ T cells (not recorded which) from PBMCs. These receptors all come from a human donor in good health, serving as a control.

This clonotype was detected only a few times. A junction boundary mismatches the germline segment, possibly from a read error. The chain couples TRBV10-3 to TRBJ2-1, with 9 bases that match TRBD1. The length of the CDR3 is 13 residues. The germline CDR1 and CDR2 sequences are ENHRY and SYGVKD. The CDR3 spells CASSRTGVDEQFF. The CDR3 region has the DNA TGTGCCAGCAGTCGGACAGGGGTGGATGAGCAGTTCTTC.

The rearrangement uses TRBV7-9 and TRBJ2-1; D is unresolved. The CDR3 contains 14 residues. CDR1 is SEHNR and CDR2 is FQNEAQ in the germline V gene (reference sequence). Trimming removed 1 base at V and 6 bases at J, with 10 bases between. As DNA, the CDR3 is TGTGCCAGCAGCTTAGTGTTAGGTCGCAATGAGCAGTTCTTC. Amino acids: CASSLVLGRNEQFF.

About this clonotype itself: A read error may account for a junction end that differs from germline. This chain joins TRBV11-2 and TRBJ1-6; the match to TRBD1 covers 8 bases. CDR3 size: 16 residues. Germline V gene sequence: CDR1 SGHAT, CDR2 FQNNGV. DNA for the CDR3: TGTGCCAGCAGCCTCACAGGGACAGGTTATAATCCACCCCTCCACTTT. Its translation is CASSLTGTGYNPPLHF.

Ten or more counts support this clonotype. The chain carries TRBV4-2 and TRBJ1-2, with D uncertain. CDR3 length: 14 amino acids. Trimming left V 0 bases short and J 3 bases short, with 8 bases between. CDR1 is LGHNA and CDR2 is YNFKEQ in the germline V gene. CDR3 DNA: TGTGCCAGCAGCCAAGATCGAAACGACTATGGCTACACCTTC. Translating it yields CASSQDRNDYGYTF.

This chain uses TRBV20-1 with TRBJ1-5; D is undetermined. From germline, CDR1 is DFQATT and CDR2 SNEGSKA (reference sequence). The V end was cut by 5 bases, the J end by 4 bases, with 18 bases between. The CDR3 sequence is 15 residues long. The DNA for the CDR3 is TGCAGTGCTGGTAAGGGTGGGCAAGAGAATCAGCCCCAGCATTTT. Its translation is CSAGKGGQENQPQHF.

The CDR3 is CASSVPLGRAGNTIYF. CDR3 sequence (DNA): TGTGCCAGCAGTGTACCTCTCGGGAGGGCTGGAAACACCATATATTTT. The V call is TRBV6-1, the J call TRBJ1-3; D remains ambiguous. Trimming took off 4 bases at V and 2 bases at J, with 15 bases between the two ends. The germline gives CDR1 MNHNS, CDR2 SASEGT. This CDR3 region has 16 residues.

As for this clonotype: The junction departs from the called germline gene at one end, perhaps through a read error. For the CDR3, the DNA is TGTGCCATCACGGACGGACCTAGCACAAGGAACGAGCAGTTT. Protein product: CAITDGPSTRNEQF. This chain joins TRBV10-3 and TRBJ2-3, with D tentatively TRBD2 (5 bases). Germline V gene sequence: CDR1 ENHRY, CDR2 SYGVKD. The CDR3 runs 14 residues.

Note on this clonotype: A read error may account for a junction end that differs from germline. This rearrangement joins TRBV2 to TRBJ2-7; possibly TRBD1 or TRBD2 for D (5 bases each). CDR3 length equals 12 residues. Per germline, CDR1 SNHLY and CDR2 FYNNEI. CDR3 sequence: CGVGAVGHEQYF. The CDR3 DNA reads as TGCGGCGTCGGGGCAGTGGGTCACGAGCAGTACTTC.

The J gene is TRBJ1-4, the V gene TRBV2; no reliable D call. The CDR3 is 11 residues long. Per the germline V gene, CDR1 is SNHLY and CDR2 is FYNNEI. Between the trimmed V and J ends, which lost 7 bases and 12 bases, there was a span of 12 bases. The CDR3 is CASKELVELFF. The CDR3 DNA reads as TGTGCCAGCAAGGAGTTGGTGGAACTGTTTTTT. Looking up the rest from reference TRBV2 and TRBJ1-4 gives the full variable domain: EPEVTQTPSHQVTQMGQEVILRCVPISNHLYFYWYRQILGQKVEFLVSFYNNEISEKSEIFDDQFSVERPDGSNFTLKIRSTKLEDSAMYFCASKELVELFFGSGTQLSVL.

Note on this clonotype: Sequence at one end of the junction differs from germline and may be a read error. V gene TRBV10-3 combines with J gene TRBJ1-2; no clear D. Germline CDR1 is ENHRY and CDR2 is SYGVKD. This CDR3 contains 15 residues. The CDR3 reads CAIRDNGSCSGWQHF. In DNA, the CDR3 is TGTGCCATCAGGGATAACGGCAGCTGCTCCGGCTGGCAACACTTC.

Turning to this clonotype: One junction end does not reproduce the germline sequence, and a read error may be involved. The DNA for the CDR3 is TGCGCCAGCAGCCAAGTGGGCGGGGGGCACAATGAGCAGCTCTTC. It codes for CASSQVGGGHNEQLF. The V and J genes are TRBV7-3 and TRBJ2-1, with 8 bases fitting TRBD2. This CDR3 is 15 amino acids long. Germline assignment: CDR1 SGHTA and CDR2 FQGTGA.

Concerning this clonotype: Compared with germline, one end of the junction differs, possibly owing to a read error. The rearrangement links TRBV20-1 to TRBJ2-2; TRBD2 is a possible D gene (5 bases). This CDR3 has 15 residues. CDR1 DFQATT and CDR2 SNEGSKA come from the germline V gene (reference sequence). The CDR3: CGSGGGEKDIGELFF. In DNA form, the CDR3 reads TGTGGCAGCGGAGGAGGAGAAAAAGACATCGGGGAGCTGTTTTTT.

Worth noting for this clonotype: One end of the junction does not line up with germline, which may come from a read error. CDR3 residues: CASSVGGSRNYYPHHF. CDR3 bases: TGTGCCAGCAGCGTGGGCGGTAGCCGTAACTACTACCCCCACCACTTC. This sequence joins TRBV25-1 and TRBJ1-6; D is ambiguous. CDR1 and CDR2 from the germline V gene are MGHDK and SYGVNS. This CDR3 is 16 amino acids long.

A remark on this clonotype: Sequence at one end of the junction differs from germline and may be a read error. CDR3 in amino acids: CASSNQAFTYELYF. DNA for the CDR3: TGTGCCAGTAGTAACCAGGCATTCACCTACGAGCTGTACTTC. The chain is built from TRBV19 and TRBJ2-2; unclear D gene. There are 14 residues in the CDR3. Germline CDR1 LNHDA, CDR2 SQIVND (reference sequence). Variable domain in full (rest from reference TRBV19 and TRBJ2-2): DGGITQSPKYLFRKEGQNVTLSCEQNLNHDAMYWYRQDPGQGLRLIYYSQIVNDFQKGDIAEGYSVSREKKESFPLTVTSAQKNPTAFYLCASSNQAFTYELYFGEGSRLTVL.

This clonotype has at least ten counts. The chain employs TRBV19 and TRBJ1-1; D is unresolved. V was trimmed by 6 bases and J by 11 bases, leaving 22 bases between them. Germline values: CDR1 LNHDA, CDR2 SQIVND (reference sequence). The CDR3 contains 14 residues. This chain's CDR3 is CASRPRTEAPRAFF. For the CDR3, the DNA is TGTGCCAGTAGACCCCGGACGGAAGCTCCTAGGGCTTTCTTT.

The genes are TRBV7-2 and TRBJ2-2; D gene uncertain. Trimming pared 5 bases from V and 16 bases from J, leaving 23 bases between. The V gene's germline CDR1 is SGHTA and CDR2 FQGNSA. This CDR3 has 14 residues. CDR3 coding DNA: TGTGCCAGCAGCCCTGGACGGGCCACCGGTACGCAGTTTTTT. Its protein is CASSPGRATGTQFF.

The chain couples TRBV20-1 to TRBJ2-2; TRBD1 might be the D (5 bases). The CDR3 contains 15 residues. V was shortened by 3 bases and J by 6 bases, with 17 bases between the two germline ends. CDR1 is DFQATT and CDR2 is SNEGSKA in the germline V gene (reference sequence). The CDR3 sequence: CSASGAGRGAGELFF. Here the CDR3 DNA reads TGCAGTGCTAGTGGAGCAGGGCGAGGTGCCGGGGAGCTGTTTTTT.

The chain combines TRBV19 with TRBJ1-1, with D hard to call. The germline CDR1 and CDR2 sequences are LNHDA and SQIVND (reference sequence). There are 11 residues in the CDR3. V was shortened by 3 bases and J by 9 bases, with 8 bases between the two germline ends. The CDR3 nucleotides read TGTGCCAGTAGTATCCCCGGTCAAGCTTTCTTT. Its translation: CASSIPGQAFF.

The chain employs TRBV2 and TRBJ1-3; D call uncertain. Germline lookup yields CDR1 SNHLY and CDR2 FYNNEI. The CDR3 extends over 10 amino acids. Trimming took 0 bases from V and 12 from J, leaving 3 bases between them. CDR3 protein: CASSEAGIYF. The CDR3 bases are TGTGCCAGCAGTGAAGCGGGCATATATTTT.

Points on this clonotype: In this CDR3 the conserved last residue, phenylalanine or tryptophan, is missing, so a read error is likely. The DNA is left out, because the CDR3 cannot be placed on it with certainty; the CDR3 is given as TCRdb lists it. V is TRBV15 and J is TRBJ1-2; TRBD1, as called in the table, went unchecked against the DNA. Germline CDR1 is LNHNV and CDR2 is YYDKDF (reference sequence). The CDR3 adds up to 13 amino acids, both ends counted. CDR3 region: CATSRARGHGYPL.

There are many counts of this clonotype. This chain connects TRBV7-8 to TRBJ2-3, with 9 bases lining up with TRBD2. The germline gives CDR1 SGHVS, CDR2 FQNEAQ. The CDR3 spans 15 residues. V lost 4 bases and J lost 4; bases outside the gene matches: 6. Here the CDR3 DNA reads TGTGCCAGCAGCTCAAGGGGCGGGGGGGCAGATACGCAGTATTTT. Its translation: CASSSRGGGADTQYF.

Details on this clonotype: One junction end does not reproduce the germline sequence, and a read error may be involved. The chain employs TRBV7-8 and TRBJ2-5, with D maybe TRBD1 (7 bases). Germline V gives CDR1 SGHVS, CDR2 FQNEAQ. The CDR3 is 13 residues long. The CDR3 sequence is CASSHQGGKTEDF. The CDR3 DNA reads TGTGCCAGCAGCCACCAGGGGGGAAAGACTGAAGACTTC.

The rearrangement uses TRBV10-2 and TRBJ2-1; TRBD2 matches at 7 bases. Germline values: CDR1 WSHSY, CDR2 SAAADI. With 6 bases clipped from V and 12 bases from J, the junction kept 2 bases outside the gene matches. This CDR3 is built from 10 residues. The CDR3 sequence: CASSRTRQFF. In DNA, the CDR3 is TGCGCCAGCAGCCGGACTAGGCAGTTCTTC.

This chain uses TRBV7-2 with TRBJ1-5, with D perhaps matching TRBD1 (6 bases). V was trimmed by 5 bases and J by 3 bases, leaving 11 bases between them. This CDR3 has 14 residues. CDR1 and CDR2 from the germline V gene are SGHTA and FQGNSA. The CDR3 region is CASSTTGPNQPQHF. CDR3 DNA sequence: TGTGCCAGCAGCACTACAGGGCCCAATCAGCCCCAGCATTTT.

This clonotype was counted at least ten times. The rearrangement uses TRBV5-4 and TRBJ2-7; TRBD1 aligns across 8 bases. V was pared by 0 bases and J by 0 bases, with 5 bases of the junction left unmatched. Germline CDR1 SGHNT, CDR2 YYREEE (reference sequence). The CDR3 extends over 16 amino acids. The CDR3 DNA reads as TGTGCCAGCAGCTTGGGGGGGACAGGCCTCTCCTACGAGCAGTACTTC. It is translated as CASSLGGTGLSYEQYF.

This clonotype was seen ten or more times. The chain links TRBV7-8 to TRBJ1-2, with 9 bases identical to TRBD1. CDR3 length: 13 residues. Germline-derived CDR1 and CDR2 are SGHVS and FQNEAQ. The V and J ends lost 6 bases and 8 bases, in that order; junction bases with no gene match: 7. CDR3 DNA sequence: TGTGCCAGCAGTAAACAGGGGGCTAGAGGCTACACCTTC. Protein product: CASSKQGARGYTF.

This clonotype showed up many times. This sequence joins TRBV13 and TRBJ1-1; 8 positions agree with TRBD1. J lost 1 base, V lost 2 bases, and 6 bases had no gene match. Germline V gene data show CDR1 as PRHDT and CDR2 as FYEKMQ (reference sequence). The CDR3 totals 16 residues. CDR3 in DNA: TGTGCCAGCAGCTTACCAGGGGGCGGAGAGAACACTGAAGCTTTCTTT. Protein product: CASSLPGGGENTEAFF.

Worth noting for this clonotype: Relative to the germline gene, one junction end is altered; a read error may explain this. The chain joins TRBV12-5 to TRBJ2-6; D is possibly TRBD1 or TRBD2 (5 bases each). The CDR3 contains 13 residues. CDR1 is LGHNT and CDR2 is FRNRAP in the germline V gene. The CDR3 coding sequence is TGTGCCAGTGGGACCTCTGGGGCCAACGTCCTGACTTTC. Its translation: CASGTSGANVLTF.

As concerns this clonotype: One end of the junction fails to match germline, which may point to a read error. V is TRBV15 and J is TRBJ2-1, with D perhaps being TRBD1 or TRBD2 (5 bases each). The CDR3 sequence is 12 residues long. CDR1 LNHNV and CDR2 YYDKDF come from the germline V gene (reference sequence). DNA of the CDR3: TGCGCCACCAGCTCGCAGGGAGATGAGCAGTTCTTC. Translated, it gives CATSSQGDEQFF.

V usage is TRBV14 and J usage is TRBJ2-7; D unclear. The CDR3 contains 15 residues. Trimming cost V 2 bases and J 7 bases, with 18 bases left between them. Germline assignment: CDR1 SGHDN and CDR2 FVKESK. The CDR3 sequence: CASSQPAESNEEQYF. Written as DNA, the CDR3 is TGTGCCAGCAGCCAACCGGCCGAGAGCAACGAGGAGCAGTACTTC.

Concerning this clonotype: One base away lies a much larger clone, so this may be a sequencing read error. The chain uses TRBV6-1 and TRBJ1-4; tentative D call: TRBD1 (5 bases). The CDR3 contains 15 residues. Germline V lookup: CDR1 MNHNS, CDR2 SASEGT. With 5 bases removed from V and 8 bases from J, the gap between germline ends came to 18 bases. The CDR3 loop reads CASSPLAGREEKLFF. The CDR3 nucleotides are TGTGCCAGCAGTCCTCTGGCAGGGCGGGAAGAAAAACTGTTTTTT.